This passage covers 19 T cell receptor beta chains from one sample sequenced in a study of cytomegalovirus exposure and HLA in healthy donors. Assay used: immunoSEQ multiplex PCR; TCRdb lists only in-frame clones, some missing. The sample has over 130,000 clones, around 87% seen once. The source material was PBMCs. Receptors originate from a man aged 18 to 29 in good health and CMV-seropositive.

V gene TRBV28 combines with J gene TRBJ1-1, with D possibly being TRBD1 (6 bases). Germline V gives CDR1 MDHEN, CDR2 SYDVKM. The CDR3 has 11 amino acids. V lost 5 bases and J lost 11, with 12 bases in between. The DNA of the CDR3 is TGTGCCAGCAGTAGGGGGAAGAAGGCTTTCTTT. Residues: CASSRGKKAFF.

The chain couples TRBV6-5 to TRBJ2-6, with D possibly TRBD2 on 5 matching bases. Trimming removed 8 bases from V and 3 bases from J, with 8 bases in between. Germline V gives CDR1 MNHEY, CDR2 SVGAGI. The CDR3 runs 13 residues. For the CDR3, the DNA is TGTGCCAGCTGGGGAGATGGGGCCAACGTCCTGACTTTC. Amino acids: CASWGDGANVLTF.

The rearrangement links TRBV18 to TRBJ1-5, with D hard to call. The V gene's germline CDR1 is KGHSH and CDR2 LQKENI. The germline V and J ends were trimmed by 3 bases and 6 bases, with 18 bases remaining between them. This CDR3 is built from 16 residues. The CDR3 region has the DNA TGTGCCAGCTCACCCTCCGACTTTCCCCTCGGTCAGCCCCAGCATTTT. This translates into CASSPSDFPLGQPQHF.

This chain links TRBV9 with TRBJ2-6, with D possibly being TRBD2 (6 bases). V shed 2 bases and J shed 4 bases, with 16 bases lying between them. The CDR3 length is 17 residues. Germline values: CDR1 SGDLS, CDR2 YYNGEE. The CDR3 loop is CASSVGLRPMGANVLTF. In DNA form, the CDR3 reads TGTGCCAGCAGCGTGGGACTTCGCCCTATGGGGGCCAACGTCCTGACTTTC.

The rearrangement uses TRBV15 and TRBJ1-6; a weak D match, TRBD1 (6 bases). CDR1 and CDR2 (germline): LNHNV, YYDKDF (reference sequence). This CDR3 contains 15 residues. V shed 0 bases and J shed 6 bases, with 9 bases lying between them. The CDR3 DNA sequence: TGTGCCACCAGCAGAGATAGGGGGACTAATTCACCCCTCCACTTT. Its protein is CATSRDRGTNSPLHF. The variable domain in full, completed from reference TRBV15 and TRBJ1-6, reads DAMVIQNPRYQVTQFGKPVTLSCSQTLNHNVMYWYQQKSSQAPKLLFHYYDKDFNNEADTPDNFQSRRPNTSFCFLDIRSPGLGDTAMYLCATSRDRGTNSPLHFGNGTRLTVT.

This chain links TRBV6-5 with TRBJ1-2; TRBD1 matches at 9 bases. This CDR3 contains 15 residues. Germline loops: CDR1 MNHEY, CDR2 SVGAGI. V lost 5 bases to trimming and J lost 2 bases; unmatched junction nucleotides: 6. This CDR3 is CASSKGQGGNYGYTF. CDR3 nucleotide sequence: TGTGCCAGCAGTAAGGGACAGGGAGGGAACTATGGCTACACCTTC.

V gene TRBV28 combines with J gene TRBJ2-2; TRBD1 aligns across 7 bases. With 6 bases clipped from V and 5 bases from J, the junction kept 9 bases outside the gene matches. This CDR3 is built from 15 residues. Germline V CDR1 and CDR2: MDHEN, SYDVKM. CDR3 bases: TGTGCCAGCAGGACTCAGGGGGTGGGGACCGGGGAGCTGTTTTTT. This sequence encodes CASRTQGVGTGELFF.

This chain joins TRBV19 and TRBJ2-7; 11 nucleotides line up with TRBD2. Per germline, CDR1 LNHDA and CDR2 SQIVND (reference sequence). There are 16 residues in the CDR3. V shed 4 bases and J 3 bases; nucleotides not matched to a gene: 8. The CDR3 DNA is TGTGCCAGTAGTAGTCTAGCGGGAGGCGCTGGCTACGAGCAGTACTTC. As protein: CASSSLAGGAGYEQYF.

The chain combines TRBV15 with TRBJ2-1; 10 positions agree with TRBD2. The CDR3 is 14 residues long. CDR1 is LNHNV and CDR2 is YYDKDF in the germline V gene (reference sequence). V shed 6 bases, J shed 8 bases, and the junction held 7 bases outside the gene matches. The CDR3 nucleotides read TGTGCCACCAGGTGGCTAGCGGGAGCTTATGAGCAGTTCTTC. Its protein is CATRWLAGAYEQFF.

This chain connects TRBV19 to TRBJ2-1; 7 bases map to TRBD2. The germline V gene encodes CDR1 LNHDA and CDR2 SQIVND (reference sequence). The CDR3 contains 18 residues. Trimming cost V 7 bases and J 0 bases; bases outside gene matches: 15. CDR3 DNA sequence: TGTGCCAGTACCCCTTGGGGCTTCGAGCGGGGCTCCTACAATGAGCAGTTCTTC. Protein: CASTPWGFERGSYNEQFF.

The sample holds a few counts of this clone. The CDR3, as DNA: TGTGCCAGCGGGCAGGGGGCGTCCCAAGAGACCCAGTACTTC. It yields the protein CASGQGASQETQYF. The chain joins TRBV6-1 to TRBJ2-5; TRBD1 matches 8 bases. This CDR3 is built from 14 residues. Germline V gene sequence: CDR1 MNHNS, CDR2 SASEGT. Trimming removed 8 bases from V and 1 base from J; junction bases left unmatched: 6.

CDR3 sequence reads: CASSPLSQGTENIQYF. CDR3 coding DNA: TGTGCCAGCTCACCACTCTCGCAGGGGACAGAAAACATTCAGTACTTC. The chain couples TRBV18 to TRBJ2-4; 7 bases agree with TRBD1. The CDR3 covers 16 residues. The junction had 8 bases not matched to a gene; V was cut back by 1 base and J by 5 bases. Germline V gives CDR1 KGHSH, CDR2 LQKENI.

As for this clone: This same CDR3 is encoded by further DNA sequences in the sample. J is TRBJ2-7 and V is TRBV7-8; D may be TRBD1 (5 bases). Trimming stripped 4 bases from V and 6 bases from J, with 19 bases between. The CDR3 is made up of 15 amino acids. The germline CDR1 and CDR2 sequences are SGHVS and FQNEAQ. The CDR3 loop is CASSYKPGQNFEQYF. As DNA, the CDR3 is TGTGCCAGCAGCTATAAACCTGGACAAAACTTCGAGCAGTACTTC. Full variable domain (outside the CDR3, taken from reference TRBV7-8 and TRBJ2-7): GAGVSQSPRYKVAKRGQDVALRCDPISGHVSLFWYQQALGQGPEFLTYFQNEAQLDKSGLPSDRFFAERPEGSVSTLKIQRTQQEDSAVYLCASSYKPGQNFEQYFGPGTRLTVT.

V is TRBV15 and J is TRBJ1-2; a possible D gene is TRBD1 (5 bases). Germline assignment: CDR1 LNHNV and CDR2 YYDKDF (reference sequence). The CDR3 totals 16 residues. Trimming took 0 bases from V and 4 from J, leaving 15 bases between them. This CDR3 reads CATSRDYGGDGYGYTF. For the CDR3, the DNA is TGTGCCACCAGCAGAGATTATGGAGGGGATGGCTATGGCTACACCTTC.

This chain uses TRBV27 with TRBJ2-7; TRBD2 is a possible D gene (6 bases). The germline gives CDR1 MNHEY, CDR2 SMNVEV (reference sequence). V lost 0 bases to trimming and J lost 5 bases, with 14 bases between them. This CDR3 has 15 residues. The CDR3 loop reads CASSLSGGILNEQYF. The CDR3 region has the DNA TGTGCCAGCAGTTTATCCGGCGGGATACTTAACGAGCAGTACTTC.

V gene TRBV5-1 combines with J gene TRBJ2-1, with D perhaps matching TRBD2 (6 bases). This CDR3 is 13 amino acids long. CDR1 and CDR2 (germline): SGHRS, YFSETQ. The V end was cut by 4 bases, the J end by 6 bases, with 11 bases between. CDR3: CASSPGGCNEQFF. CDR3 sequence (DNA): TGCGCCAGCAGCCCCGGGGGATGCAATGAGCAGTTCTTC. The complete variable domain, with remaining parts taken from reference TRBV5-1 and TRBJ2-1, reads KAGVTQTPRYLIKTRGQQVTLSCSPISGHRSVSWYQQTPGQGLQFLFEYFSETQRNKGNFPGRFSGRQFSNSRSEMNVSTLELGDSALYLCASSPGGCNEQFFGPGTRLTVL.

This rearrangement joins TRBV9 to TRBJ2-5, with 9 positions matching TRBD1. This CDR3 comprises 15 residues. Losses at the gene ends were 4 bases for V and 7 bases for J; bases not matched to a gene: 11. Per the germline V gene, CDR1 is SGDLS and CDR2 is YYNGEE. CDR3 in amino acids: CASSPPGQGMGTQYF. CDR3 in DNA: TGTGCCAGCAGCCCACCGGGACAGGGTATGGGGACCCAGTACTTC.

The chain employs TRBV30 and TRBJ2-2; a possible D gene is TRBD2 (6 bases). Trimming removed 3 bases at V and 1 base at J, with 30 bases between. The length of the CDR3 is 21 residues. Germline V gene sequence: CDR1 GTSNPN, CDR2 SVGIG (reference sequence). CDR3 in DNA: TGTGCCTGGAGAGGTGATTACTACATCCCCGCGGGGAGGATGAACACCGGGGAGCTGTTTTTT. Its translation: CAWRGDYYIPAGRMNTGELFF.

The J gene is TRBJ2-2, the V gene TRBV29-1; 9 bases are shared with TRBD2. V gave up 5 bases and J gave up 6 bases; unmatched junction bases: 7. This CDR3 is 14 amino acids long. The V gene's germline CDR1 is SQVTM and CDR2 ANQGSEA. CDR3 bases: TGCAGCGTTCCGCGGGAGGGTGGATCCGGGGAGCTGTTTTTT. Its translation is CSVPREGGSGELFF.